A single sample is the source of the 14 T cell receptor beta chains below, sequenced in a study of blood T cells in healthy people across ages. A second about 7 to 12 cycle PCR used barcoded and J-beta primers. MiXCR, applied by TCRdb to the 5' RACE reads, yields one record per CDR3 protein. The sample comprises fewer than 1,000,000 distinct CDR3 sequences, under 45% of which are singletons, and roughly 18% rests with the top ten. The specimen sequenced was blood. These receptors were obtained from a man aged 55 to 69 in good health.

The chain recombines TRBV14 with TRBJ1-1; D not certain. V gave up 0 bases and J gave up 1 base, with 9 bases separating them. The germline V gene has CDR1 SGHDN and CDR2 FVKESK. The CDR3 has 15 residues. CDR3 sequence (DNA): TGTGCCAGCAGCCAAGAACGGCAAAAGAACACTGAAGCTTTCTTT. Protein sequence: CASSQERQKNTEAFF.

This rearrangement joins TRBV30 to TRBJ1-2, with a weak D call TRBD1 (5 bases). The CDR3 is 12 amino acids. V was trimmed by 4 bases and J by 4 bases, leaving 10 bases between them. Germline V CDR1 and CDR2: GTSNPN, SVGIG (reference sequence). The CDR3 reads CAWKDTVYGYTF. For the CDR3, the DNA is TGTGCCTGGAAGGACACGGTCTATGGCTACACCTTC.

The chain carries TRBV12-3 or TRBV12-4 and TRBJ1-1; the D gene is possibly TRBD1 (5 bases). Trimming removed 5 bases at V and 3 bases at J, with 16 bases between. The length of the CDR3 is 15 residues. The CDR3, as DNA: TGTGCCAGCAGTCGATCCCCGGGGGGATACACTGAAGCTTTCTTT. This codes for CASSRSPGGYTEAFF.

The chain combines TRBV7-3 with TRBJ2-1; 7 positions match TRBD2. The CDR3 spans 14 residues. In germline, CDR1 is SGHTA, CDR2 FQGTGA. V shed 2 bases, J shed 5 bases, and the junction held 3 bases outside the gene matches. DNA of the CDR3: TGTGCCAGCAGCTTAGGGGAGGGGAACAATGAGCAGTTCTTC. This translates into CASSLGEGNNEQFF. The full variable domain, in which reference TRBV7-3 and TRBJ2-1 provide the parts outside the CDR3, is GAGVSQTPSNKVTEKGKYVELRCDPISGHTALYWYRQSLGQGPEFLIYFQGTGAADDSGLPNDRFFAVRPEGSVSTLKIQRTERGDSAVYLCASSLGEGNNEQFFGPGTRLTVL.

The V and J genes are TRBV20-1 and TRBJ2-1, with TRBD1 as a possible D gene (7 bases). This CDR3 has 12 residues. Germline CDR1 reads DFQATT; CDR2 reads SNEGSKA (reference sequence). The V end was cut by 2 bases, the J end by 10 bases, with 12 bases between. The CDR3 here is CSARQGGREQFF. The CDR3 DNA follows: TGCAGTGCTAGACAGGGGGGAAGGGAGCAGTTCTTC.

The CDR3 bases are TGTGCCAGCAGTGAATTGCAAGTGCGATACAATGAGCAGTTCTTC. It yields the protein CASSELQVRYNEQFF. This chain joins TRBV6-1 and TRBJ2-1; D is unclear. Per the germline V gene, CDR1 is MNHNS and CDR2 is SASEGT. CDR3 size: 15 residues. Deletions cut 2 bases from V and 4 bases from J, with 12 bases between.

At least ten counts were recorded for this clonotype. V usage is TRBV12-3 or TRBV12-4 and J usage is TRBJ2-5, with 8 bases identical to TRBD2. Germline trimming cut 6 bases from V and 4 bases from J; bases unmatched to any gene: 4. This CDR3 has 13 amino acids. Written as DNA, the CDR3 is TGTGCCAGCAGACTGACTAGCGTAGAGACCCAGTACTTC. Its translation: CASRLTSVETQYF.

The chain employs TRBV20-1 and TRBJ1-2; maybe TRBD1 (5 bases). This CDR3 is built from 12 residues. Germline CDR1 reads DFQATT; CDR2 reads SNEGSKA (reference sequence). V was pared by 3 bases and J by 8 bases, with 13 bases between. In nucleotides, the CDR3 is TGCAGTGCTAGGGGGCAGGATGGAGGCTACACCTTC. It yields the protein CSARGQDGGYTF.

There are a few counts of this clonotype. V usage is TRBV20-1 and J usage is TRBJ2-1, with a tentative D call TRBD2 (5 bases). The germline gives CDR1 DFQATT, CDR2 SNEGSKA (reference sequence). Trimming cost V 5 bases and J 8 bases, with 13 bases left between them. The CDR3 is 12 amino acids. The chain's CDR3 is CSAVEGSHEQFF. CDR3 DNA sequence: TGCAGTGCTGTAGAGGGTAGCCATGAGCAGTTCTTC.

V gene TRBV20-1 combines with J gene TRBJ2-1; the match to TRBD2 covers 9 bases. After removal of 6 bases from V and 9 bases from J, the junction contained 9 bases not matched to a gene. This CDR3 has 13 residues. Germline CDR1 and CDR2: DFQATT and SNEGSKA (reference sequence). CDR3 coding DNA: TGCAGTGCCCTGGTTAGCGGGGGTAGTGAGCAGTTCTTC. This gives the protein CSALVSGGSEQFF.

The rearrangement links TRBV12-3 or TRBV12-4 to TRBJ1-5, with D unresolved. The CDR3 has 14 residues. Trimming took 5 bases from V and 5 from J, leaving 13 bases between them. The CDR3 DNA follows: TGTGCCAGCAGTCCTGACCCGGGATATCAGCCCCAGCATTTT. Translation: CASSPDPGYQPQHF.

This clonotype was seen only a few times. The V gene is TRBV29-1, the J gene TRBJ2-3; TRBD1 might be the D (6 bases). Trimming pared 1 base from V and 3 bases from J, leaving 17 bases between. CDR3 length: 16 amino acids. Per the germline V gene, CDR1 is SQVTM and CDR2 is ANQGSEA. The CDR3 nucleotides read TGCAGCGTTGAAGTGACCACAGGGTTTGGTACAGATACGCAGTATTTT. Its protein product is CSVEVTTGFGTDTQYF.

This sequence joins TRBV24-1 and TRBJ2-2, with 10 nucleotides matching TRBD2. The CDR3 runs 16 residues. In germline, CDR1 is KGHDR, CDR2 SFDVKD. With V trimmed by 1 base and J by 3 bases, 1 base remained unmatched. The CDR3 nucleotides are TGTGCCACCAGTGATTTTCTAGCGGGGGACACCGGGGAGCTGTTTTTT. This gives the protein CATSDFLAGDTGELFF.

This clonotype has more than one count but fewer than ten. The V and J genes are TRBV2 and TRBJ2-7; 9 nucleotides line up with TRBD1. J gave up 4 bases and V 6 bases, and 7 bases lay outside the gene matches. The CDR3 is 14 amino acids. From germline, CDR1 is SNHLY and CDR2 FYNNEI. The CDR3 nucleotides read TGTGCCAGCAGGGCCGGGACAGGGTTATACGAGCAGTACTTC. Protein: CASRAGTGLYEQYF.